The source of this T cell receptor beta chain is a study of hypomethylating agent response in myelodysplastic syndrome. For the study at large: Most often mutated was TET2, found in 5 of 11 patients. Response meant complete response or hematologic improvement; all other patients were non-responders.

Trimming took 5 bases from V and 0 from J, leaving 12 bases between them. Per germline, CDR1 SGHRS and CDR2 YFSETQ. This CDR3 has 14 residues. Notes on the study in general: Novel MDS antigen recognition by shared GLIPH2 clusters is possible but unvalidated.

Produced via immunoSEQ multiplex PCR; TCRdb's table is partial and in-frame only. Here the sample spans roughly 9,300 clones, approximately 86% being singletons. A note on this clone: The antigen remains unidentified.

The starting material was bone marrow, obtained before or after starting hypomethylating agent treatment for myelodysplastic syndrome (not recorded which). The receptor's source is a human donor with myelodysplastic syndrome. The chain joins TRBV5-1 to TRBJ2-7; D is uncertain. The CDR3 nucleotides are TGCGCCAGCAGTTCAACCCCTCCCTCCTACGAGCAGTACTTC. Amino acid sequence: CASSSTPPSYEQYF.